What follows are 7 T cell receptor beta chains derived from one specimen sequenced in a study of memory B cells and T cells in multiple sclerosis. Antigen specificity for these receptors is unknown. After stimulus-free culture, autoproliferating CFSE-dim and non-proliferating CFSE-high T cells were sequenced separately. Approximately 5x10^7 CFSE-labeled PBMCs were cultured 7 days unstimulated, then replicate wells were pooled. Produced via immunoSEQ multiplex PCR; TCRdb's table is partial and in-frame only. The data contain approximately 32,000 clones, more than 70% of them singletons. The sample consisted of PBMCs from blood kept in culture. Receptor source: a human donor with multiple sclerosis.

The genes are TRBV9 and TRBJ1-1; 7 bases agree with TRBD1. J gave up 2 bases and V 3 bases, and 7 bases lay outside the gene matches. CDR3 length equals 15 residues. CDR1 is SGDLS and CDR2 is YYNGEE in the germline V gene. This CDR3 reads CASSARQGINTEAFF. The DNA for the CDR3 is TGTGCCAGCAGCGCCCGACAGGGTATTAACACTGAAGCTTTCTTT. The whole variable domain, remainder taken from reference TRBV9 and TRBJ1-1, is DSGVTQTPKHLITATGQRVTLRCSPRSGDLSVYWYQQSLDQGLQFLIQYYNGEERAKGNILERFSAQQFPDLHSELNLSSLELGDSALYFCASSARQGINTEAFFGQGTRLTVV.

The V call is TRBV15, the J call TRBJ1-4; D unclear. Between the trimmed V and J ends, which lost 5 bases and 3 bases, there was a span of 13 bases. Germline CDR1 is LNHNV and CDR2 is YYDKDF (reference sequence). The CDR3 totals 15 residues. CDR3 region: CATSAGAKANEKLFF. CDR3 DNA sequence: TGTGCCACCAGCGCCGGTGCGAAGGCTAATGAAAAACTGTTTTTT.

This chain connects TRBV4-1 to TRBJ2-1, with D possibly matching TRBD2 (6 bases). The CDR3 is 15 residues long. Trimming cost V 3 bases and J 5 bases, with 14 bases left between them. Per the germline V gene, CDR1 is MGHRA and CDR2 is YSYEKL. The CDR3 protein is CASSQVGGLHNEQFF. The CDR3 nucleotides read TGCGCCAGCAGCCAGGTGGGAGGCTTACACAATGAGCAGTTCTTC.

The chain couples TRBV6-1 to TRBJ2-7, with TRBD2 matching 10 bases. J gave up 6 bases and V 7 bases, and 9 bases lay outside the gene matches. CDR1 is MNHNS, CDR2 SASEGT, per germline. CDR3 length: 14 residues. The CDR3 DNA reads as TGTGCCAGCAATTTGAGCGGGGGGGCGGTCGAGCAGTACTTC. Translating it yields CASNLSGGAVEQYF.

The J gene is TRBJ2-7, the V gene TRBV27; 8 bases are shared with TRBD1. From germline, CDR1 is MNHEY and CDR2 SMNVEV (reference sequence). With V trimmed by 5 bases and J by 5 bases, 8 bases remained unmatched. CDR3 length: 14 residues. The CDR3, as DNA: TGTGCCAGCAGTCCCGGCAGGGGGCTCAACGAGCAGTACTTC. Translation: CASSPGRGLNEQYF.

The genes are TRBV7-9 and TRBJ1-5; D perhaps matches TRBD1 (5 bases). The V and J ends lost 1 base and 3 bases respectively, with 10 bases between them. There are 15 residues in the CDR3. From germline, CDR1 is SEHNR and CDR2 FQNEAQ (reference sequence). The CDR3: CASSLGVTANQPQHF. The CDR3 DNA reads as TGTGCCAGCAGCTTAGGTGTGACAGCCAATCAGCCCCAGCATTTT.

The chain recombines TRBV9 with TRBJ1-1; 9 bases fit TRBD1. CDR1 SGDLS and CDR2 YYNGEE come from the germline V gene. Losses at the gene ends were 5 bases for V and 1 base for J; bases not matched to a gene: 6. The CDR3 sequence is 15 residues long. The CDR3 loop reads CASRGTGQGNTEAFF. The CDR3 DNA follows: TGTGCCAGCAGGGGAACGGGACAGGGGAACACTGAAGCTTTCTTT.